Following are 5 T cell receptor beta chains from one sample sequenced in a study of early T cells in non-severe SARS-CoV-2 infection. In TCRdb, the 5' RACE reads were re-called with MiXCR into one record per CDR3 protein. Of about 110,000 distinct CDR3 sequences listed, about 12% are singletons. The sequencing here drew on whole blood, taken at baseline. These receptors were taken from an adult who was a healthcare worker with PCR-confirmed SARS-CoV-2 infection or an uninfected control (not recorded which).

CDR3 residues: CASSPHTGPDTQYF. The DNA of the CDR3 is TGTGCCAGCAGTCCCCATACAGGGCCAGATACGCAGTATTTT. This chain joins TRBV27 and TRBJ2-3, with a weak D call TRBD1 (6 bases). The CDR3 totals 14 residues. V was cut by 5 bases and J by 4 bases, with 13 bases left in between. CDR1 and CDR2 from the germline V gene are MNHEY and SMNVEV (reference sequence).

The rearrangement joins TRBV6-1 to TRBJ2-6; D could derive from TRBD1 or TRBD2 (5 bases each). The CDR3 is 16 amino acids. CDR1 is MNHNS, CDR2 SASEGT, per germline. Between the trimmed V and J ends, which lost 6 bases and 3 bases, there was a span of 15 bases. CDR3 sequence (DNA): TGTGCCAGCAGCCCCCGTGGGGACGATGGGGCCAACGTCCTGACTTTC. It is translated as CASSPRGDDGANVLTF.

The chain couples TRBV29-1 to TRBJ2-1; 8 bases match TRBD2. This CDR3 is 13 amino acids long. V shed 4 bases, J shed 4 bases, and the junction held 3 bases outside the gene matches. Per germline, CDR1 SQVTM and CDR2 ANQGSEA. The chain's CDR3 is CSVGASGYNEQFF. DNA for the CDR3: TGCAGCGTTGGGGCTAGCGGGTACAATGAGCAGTTCTTC.

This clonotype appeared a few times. Here the CDR3 DNA reads TGTGCCAGCAGCCCCCTCCCCAAGCGGCCACAAGAGACCCAGTACTTC. Protein sequence: CASSPLPKRPQETQYF. The rearrangement links TRBV7-9 to TRBJ2-5; a possible D gene is TRBD2 (5 bases). Germline V CDR1 and CDR2: SEHNR, FQNEAQ (reference sequence). The V end was cut by 5 bases, the J end by 2 bases, with 18 bases between. The CDR3 is made up of 16 amino acids. The whole variable domain, filled in from reference TRBV7-9 and TRBJ2-5, reads DTGVSQNPRHKITKRGQNVTFRCDPISEHNRLYWYRQTLGQGPEFLTYFQNEAQLEKSRLLSDRFSAERPKGSFSTLEIQRTEQGDSAMYLCASSPLPKRPQETQYFGPGTRLLVL.

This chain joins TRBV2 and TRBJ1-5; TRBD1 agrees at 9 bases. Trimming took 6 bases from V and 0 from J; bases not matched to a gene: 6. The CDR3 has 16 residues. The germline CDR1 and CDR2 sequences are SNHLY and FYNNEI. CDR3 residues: CASRGTGSGSNQPQHF. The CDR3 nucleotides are TGTGCCAGCAGGGGGACAGGGAGTGGTAGCAATCAGCCCCAGCATTTT.